This record looks at one T cell receptor (beta chain) sequence and its context. The table came from immunoSEQ multiplex PCR; TCRdb's copy has only in-frame clones and leaves some out. The sample yields 3,000 to 3,500 clones, 25% to 40% seen once. This specimen comes from a study of graft-versus-host responses after intestinal transplantation. V was trimmed by 0 bases and J by 7 bases, leaving 10 bases between them. In germline, CDR1 is SGDLS, CDR2 YYNGEE. The CDR3 is made up of 13 amino acids. Study conclusions and caveats: Investigators detected GvH clones in recipient marrow, with some emerging earlier in ileum or blood.

The authors sorted proliferating CFSE-low CD3+CD4+ and CD3+CD8+ responders after the reaction. This receptor was identified in a human patient who was an organ donor for intestinal transplantation. This rearrangement joins TRBV9 to TRBJ1-2; TRBD1 might be the D (5 bases). The material sequenced was alloreactive CD4+ T cells from a mixed lymphocyte reaction culture, taken before transplantation. Subset: CFSE-low proliferating T cells sorted from roughly six-day pre-transplant mixed lymphocyte reaction (GvH or HvG direction). CDR3 loop: CASSVGRDSGYTF. The CDR3 DNA sequence: TGTGCCAGCAGCGTAGGGAGGGACTCTGGCTACACCTTC.